These 26 T cell receptor beta chains share one sample of origin, sequenced in a study of vaccination effects on CD4 cells after COVID-19 (dated by TCRdb to about 2022). These receptors are not linked to any known antigen. To identify antigen-specific CD4+ T cell clonotypes by their expansion, the ViraFEST assay first stimulated PBMC with viral peptide pools and then applied TCR sequencing. After approximately 11 days of culture, CD4+ T cells were isolated with the EasySep CD4+ T cell isolation kit. Two doses of either the BNT162b2 or the mRNA-1273 mRNA SARS-CoV-2 vaccine were administered to participants. Library method: the immunoSEQ multiplex PCR assay. TCRdb's version of the immuneACCESS table is confined to in-frame rearrangements and falls short of the full clone set. An unresolved V gene accounts for under half of the shortfall where checked; the remainder is of unknown origin. This sample gives tens of thousands of clones in total; approximately 64% of them show up just once. Approximately 8.7% of the sample rests with the top ten.

Sequencing was performed on CD4+ T cells from PBMCs cultured with SARS-CoV-2 spike peptides, taken after COVID-19 vaccination. Reading the label with the study, this specimen's cell subset or site is: SARS-CoV-2 spike overlapping peptide pool stimulation. The source is a human donor who received a COVID-19 vaccine.

The gene calls are TRBV11-2 and TRBJ2-1; tentatively, D is TRBD1 (6 bases). The CDR3 runs 15 residues. V was cut by 0 bases and J by 3 bases, with 9 bases left in between. Germline V lookup: CDR1 SGHAT, CDR2 FQNNGV. CDR3 sequence reads: CASSLEGGSYNEQFF. In DNA form, the CDR3 reads TGTGCCAGCAGCTTAGAAGGGGGAAGCTACAATGAGCAGTTCTTC.

This chain connects TRBV5-1 to TRBJ1-2; D unclear. Germline lookup yields CDR1 SGHRS and CDR2 YFSETQ. The CDR3 extends over 13 amino acids. The V and J ends lost 2 bases and 3 bases respectively, with 8 bases between them. DNA for the CDR3: TGCGCCAGCAGCTTTTCGACGGACTATGGCTACACCTTC. Translating it yields CASSFSTDYGYTF.

The chain is built from TRBV25-1 and TRBJ2-1; D is possibly TRBD1 (5 bases). Trimming removed 8 bases from V and 1 base from J, with 18 bases in between. The CDR3 extends over 16 amino acids. CDR1 and CDR2 (germline): MGHDK, SYGVNS. In DNA, the CDR3 is TGTGCCAGCGGGGAAGTTGGGCAGGGATCCTACAATGAGCAGTTCTTC. The encoded protein is CASGEVGQGSYNEQFF.

The chain uses TRBV10-1 and TRBJ2-7, with a weak D call TRBD2 (5 bases). Trimming pared 3 bases from V and 3 bases from J, leaving 12 bases between. This CDR3 contains 14 residues. Germline V gene lookup returns CDR1 WNHNN and CDR2 SYGVQD (reference sequence). CDR3: CASSEGGSNYEQYF. As DNA, the CDR3 is TGCGCCAGCAGTGAAGGAGGTTCGAACTACGAGCAGTACTTC.

The J gene is TRBJ2-3, the V gene TRBV7-6; 8 bases agree with TRBD2. Trimming removed 5 bases from V and 5 bases from J; junction bases left unmatched: 12. The germline CDR1 and CDR2 sequences are SGHVS and FNYEAQ. The CDR3 has 16 residues. The CDR3 DNA sequence: TGTGCCAGCAGCCGTTTGAGCGGGAGTGGTTTAGATACGCAGTATTTT. Residues: CASSRLSGSGLDTQYF.

The genes are TRBV6-5 and TRBJ2-2; 7 bases match TRBD1. Germline V gene lookup returns CDR1 MNHEY and CDR2 SVGAGI. This CDR3 region has 13 residues. After removal of 8 bases from V and 1 base from J, the junction contained 1 base not matched to a gene. In DNA form, the CDR3 reads TGTGCCAGCTGGACAGGGAACACCGGGGAGCTGTTTTTT. Translating gives CASWTGNTGELFF.

J is TRBJ1-4 and V is TRBV6-5; 9 bases fit TRBD1. With 8 bases clipped from V and 10 bases from J, the junction kept 11 bases outside the gene matches. CDR1 and CDR2 (germline): MNHEY, SVGAGI. CDR3 size: 14 residues. The CDR3 here is CASGSQGAGGKLFF. DNA of the CDR3: TGTGCCAGCGGATCACAGGGGGCAGGGGGAAAACTGTTTTTT.

The table lists this clone with a few counts. The CDR3 loop reads CASSLDGNSGNTIYF. For the CDR3, the DNA is TGTGCCAGCAGCTTAGACGGGAACTCTGGAAACACCATATATTTT. The J gene is TRBJ1-3, the V gene TRBV11-2; D gene ambiguous. The germline V and J ends were trimmed by 0 bases and 0 bases, with 6 bases remaining between them. The CDR3 runs 15 residues. Looked up from germline, CDR1 is SGHAT and CDR2 is FQNNGV.

The V call is TRBV18, the J call TRBJ1-3; D is unresolved. Germline V lookup: CDR1 KGHSH, CDR2 LQKENI. CDR3 size: 15 residues. Trimming cost V 6 bases and J 2 bases, with 14 bases left between them. Here the CDR3 reads CASSTISITGNTIYF. The CDR3, as DNA: TGTGCCAGCTCGACAATTTCCATTACTGGAAACACCATATATTTT.

The rearrangement uses TRBV6-5 and TRBJ1-2; TRBD1 might be the D (6 bases). This CDR3 has 15 residues. Per germline, CDR1 MNHEY and CDR2 SVGAGI. Trimming removed 3 bases from V and 8 bases from J, with 19 bases in between. CDR3: CASSYGVRGIEGYTF. The CDR3 DNA reads as TGTGCCAGCAGTTATGGGGTCAGGGGTATTGAGGGCTACACCTTC.

This chain uses TRBV11-2 with TRBJ1-1; D gene ambiguous. Per germline, CDR1 SGHAT and CDR2 FQNNGV. The CDR3 totals 13 residues. V was shortened by 7 bases and J by 5 bases, with 14 bases between the two germline ends. The CDR3 loop reads CASKAFLGTEAFF. The CDR3 DNA sequence: TGTGCCAGCAAGGCTTTCCTGGGGACTGAAGCTTTCTTT.

The chain combines TRBV10-3 with TRBJ1-2; 9 bases agree with TRBD1. J gave up 7 bases and V 2 bases, and 14 bases lay outside the gene matches. CDR3 length: 17 amino acids. From germline, CDR1 is ENHRY and CDR2 SYGVKD. CDR3 protein: CAISEHRDREIWGGYTF. CDR3 DNA: TGTGCCATCAGTGAGCACCGGGACAGGGAGATTTGGGGTGGCTACACCTTC.

This clone was counted between two and nine times. The chain couples TRBV30 to TRBJ1-2; 8 nucleotides line up with TRBD1. The CDR3 is 14 amino acids. Germline V gene sequence: CDR1 GTSNPN, CDR2 SVGIG (reference sequence). The V segment lost 2 bases and the J segment 4 bases; nucleotides outside the gene matches: 6. The CDR3 region has the DNA TGTGCCTGGAGTTTCGGACAGGGTAGCTATGGCTACACCTTC. It codes for CAWSFGQGSYGYTF.

The V call is TRBV5-1, the J call TRBJ1-2; D possibly corresponds to TRBD1 (5 bases). The germline CDR1 and CDR2 sequences are SGHRS and YFSETQ. V was trimmed by 4 bases and J by 5 bases, leaving 18 bases between them. This CDR3 is 15 amino acids long. CDR3 sequence reads: CASSATGVGAYGYTF. The DNA of the CDR3 is TGCGCCAGCAGCGCCACAGGCGTCGGGGCTTATGGCTACACCTTC.

The table lists this clone with a count of one. The chain is built from TRBV5-1 and TRBJ1-5, with 7 bases aligning to TRBD1. V was pared by 0 bases and J by 5 bases, with 8 bases of the junction left unmatched. The CDR3 spans 16 residues. Germline loops: CDR1 SGHRS, CDR2 YFSETQ. CDR3 region: CASSLGGQAFYQPQHF. The CDR3 bases are TGCGCCAGCAGCTTGGGAGGACAGGCGTTTTATCAGCCCCAGCATTTT.

CDR3 sequence reads: CASSDSQGGANVLTF. For the CDR3, the DNA is TGTGCCAGCAGTGACTCCCAGGGTGGGGCCAACGTCCTGACTTTC. This chain joins TRBV6-4 and TRBJ2-6, with D possibly matching TRBD1 (5 bases). The CDR3 spans 15 residues. CDR1 and CDR2 (germline): MRHNA, SNTAGT. The V gene lost 0 bases and the J gene lost 3 bases, with 6 bases spanning the gap.

The rearrangement uses TRBV12-5 and TRBJ2-3, with 10 bases identical to TRBD2. There are 13 residues in the CDR3. The germline gives CDR1 LGHNT, CDR2 FRNRAP. V gave up 10 bases and J gave up 3 bases; unmatched junction bases: 4. DNA of the CDR3: TGTGCTACCAGCGGGGGGGGGACAGATACGCAGTATTTT. This gives the protein CATSGGGTDTQYF.

The V call is TRBV5-1, the J call TRBJ1-6, with a tentative D call TRBD1 (5 bases). Trimming cost V 3 bases and J 5 bases, with 15 bases left between them. This CDR3 spans 16 amino acids. From germline, CDR1 is SGHRS and CDR2 YFSETQ. CDR3: CASSYRGSSDNSPLHF. The CDR3 DNA sequence: TGCGCCAGCAGCTATCGGGGCTCTTCTGATAATTCACCCCTCCACTTT.

This sequence joins TRBV20-1 and TRBJ1-2; D is unresolved. Germline assignment: CDR1 DFQATT and CDR2 SNEGSKA (reference sequence). The CDR3 extends over 11 amino acids. Trimming cost V 1 base and J 6 bases, with 6 bases left between them. CDR3 nucleotides: TGCAGTGCTAGAGTTTATAATGGCTACACCTTC. Amino acid sequence: CSARVYNGYTF.

This clone was seen only a few times. J is TRBJ2-1 and V is TRBV30, with 7 positions matching TRBD1. The CDR3 loop spans 12 amino acids. Germline V gives CDR1 GTSNPN, CDR2 SVGIG (reference sequence). J was trimmed by 9 bases and V by 4 bases; bases with no gene match: 6. In nucleotides, the CDR3 is TGTGCCTGGAACAGGGGAAACGGTGAGCAGTTCTTC. It encodes CAWNRGNGEQFF.

This clone was observed a handful of times. V is TRBV4-1 and J is TRBJ1-4; D remains unclear. Germline V CDR1 and CDR2: MGHRA, YSYEKL. There are 16 residues in the CDR3. Trimming removed 1 base from V and 8 bases from J, with 17 bases in between. CDR3 region: CASSQVALGFNEKLFF. The CDR3 DNA is TGCGCCAGCAGCCAAGTAGCGTTAGGGTTTAACGAAAAACTGTTTTTT.

This sequence joins TRBV6-5 and TRBJ1-6, with 8 bases aligning to TRBD1. After removal of 3 bases from V and 10 bases from J, the junction contained 11 bases not matched to a gene. Germline values: CDR1 MNHEY, CDR2 SVGAGI. The CDR3 length is 16 residues. CDR3 nucleotide sequence: TGTGCCAGCAGTTATTCCGCCGGGACAGGCAGATCACCCCTCCACTTT. This translates into CASSYSAGTGRSPLHF.

The rearrangement links TRBV4-1 to TRBJ2-2, with D maybe TRBD2 (7 bases). Per the germline V gene, CDR1 is MGHRA and CDR2 is YSYEKL. The CDR3 length is 14 residues. Trimming removed 0 bases at V and 8 bases at J, with 10 bases between. DNA of the CDR3: TGCGCCAGCAGCCAAGAAGGGGGGGTTGGGGAGCTGTTTTTT. Amino acid sequence: CASSQEGGVGELFF.

The V and J genes are TRBV10-2 and TRBJ1-2; 7 positions match TRBD1. V shed 7 bases, J shed 2 bases, and the junction held 10 bases outside the gene matches. Germline V CDR1 and CDR2: WSHSY, SAAADI. There are 15 residues in the CDR3. In nucleotides, the CDR3 is TGCGCCAGCACAGAACAGGGGACCATAAACTATGGCTACACCTTC. Translation: CASTEQGTINYGYTF.

V usage is TRBV27 and J usage is TRBJ1-2, with no clear D. The CDR3 length is 13 residues. Germline CDR1 MNHEY, CDR2 SMNVEV (reference sequence). V lost 0 bases, J lost 4 bases, and 6 bases lay in between. The CDR3 region has the DNA TGTGCCAGCAGTTTATCCGGGCTCTATGGCTACACCTTC. Protein: CASSLSGLYGYTF.

This clone came up a few times. CDR3 region: CASSLAPGAVQPQHF. The CDR3 nucleotides read TGTGCCAGCAGCTTAGCGCCGGGGGCGGTTCAGCCCCAGCATTTT. The V gene is TRBV7-2, the J gene TRBJ1-5; possible D gene TRBD1, 6 bases. This CDR3 has 15 residues. Germline CDR1 reads SGHTA; CDR2 reads FQGNSA. The V end lost 0 bases, the J end lost 6 bases, and 12 bases lay between the germline ends.